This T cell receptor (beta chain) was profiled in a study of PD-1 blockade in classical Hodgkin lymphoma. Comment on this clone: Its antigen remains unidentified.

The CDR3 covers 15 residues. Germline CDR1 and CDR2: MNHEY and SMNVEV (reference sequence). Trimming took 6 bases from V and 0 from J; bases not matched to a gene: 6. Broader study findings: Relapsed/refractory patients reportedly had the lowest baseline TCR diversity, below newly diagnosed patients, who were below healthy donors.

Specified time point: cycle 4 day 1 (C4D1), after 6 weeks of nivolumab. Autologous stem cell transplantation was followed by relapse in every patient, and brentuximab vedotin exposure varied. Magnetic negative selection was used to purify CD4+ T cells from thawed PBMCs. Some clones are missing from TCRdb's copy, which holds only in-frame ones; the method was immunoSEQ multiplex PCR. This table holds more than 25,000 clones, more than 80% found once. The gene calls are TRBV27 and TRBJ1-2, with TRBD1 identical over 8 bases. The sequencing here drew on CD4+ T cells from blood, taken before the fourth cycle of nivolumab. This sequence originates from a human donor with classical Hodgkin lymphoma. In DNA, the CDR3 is TGTGCCAGCAGCCTCCGACAGGGGACTAACTATGGCTACACCTTC. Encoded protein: CASSLRQGTNYGYTF.